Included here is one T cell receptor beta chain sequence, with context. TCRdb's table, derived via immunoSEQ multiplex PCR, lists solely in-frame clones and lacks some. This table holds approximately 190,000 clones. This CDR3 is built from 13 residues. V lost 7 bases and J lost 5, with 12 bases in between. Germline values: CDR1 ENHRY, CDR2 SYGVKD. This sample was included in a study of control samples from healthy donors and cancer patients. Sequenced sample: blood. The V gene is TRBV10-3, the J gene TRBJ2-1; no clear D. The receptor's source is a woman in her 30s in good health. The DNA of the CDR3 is TGTGCCATCAAACAGCAAGACAACAATGAGCAGTTCTTC. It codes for CAIKQQDNNEQFF.